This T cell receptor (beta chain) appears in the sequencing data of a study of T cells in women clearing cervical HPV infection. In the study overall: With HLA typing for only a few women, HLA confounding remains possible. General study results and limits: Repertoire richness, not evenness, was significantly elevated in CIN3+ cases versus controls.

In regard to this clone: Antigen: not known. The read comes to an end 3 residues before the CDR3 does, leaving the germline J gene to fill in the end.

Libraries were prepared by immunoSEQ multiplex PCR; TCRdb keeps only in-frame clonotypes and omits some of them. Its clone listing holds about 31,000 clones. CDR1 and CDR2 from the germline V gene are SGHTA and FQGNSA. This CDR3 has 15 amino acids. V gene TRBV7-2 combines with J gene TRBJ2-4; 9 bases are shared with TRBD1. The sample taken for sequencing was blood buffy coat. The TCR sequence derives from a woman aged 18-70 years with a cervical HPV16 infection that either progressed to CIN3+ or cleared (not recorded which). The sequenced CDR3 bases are TGTGCCAGCAGCTTGCATATGGGACAGGGCTCTGGT. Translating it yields CASSLHMGQGSG. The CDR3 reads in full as CASSLHMGQGSGQYF.